These T cell receptor beta chains were read from a single sample in a study of Graves' ophthalmopathy and Graves' hyperthyroidism. TCRdb reanalysed the multiplex PCR reads using MiXCR and keeps one entry per CDR3 protein. The table has 400,000 or so distinct CDR3 sequences, about 17% seen once. Sample: peripheral blood. The receptors were sampled from an adult woman with stable Graves' hyperthyroidism. The CDR3 runs from the conserved cysteine through the conserved F or W. Each record gives: clone size, J gene, V gene, D gene, CDR3 protein, CDR3 DNA. A D gene is named only where the DNA matches it firmly. Rows may omit the clone size; those that give it use once, few, many or a size class.

clone size: many; J gene: TRBJ2-5; V gene: TRBV19; D gene: TRBD2; CDR3 protein: CASSIAGILAGSETQYF; CDR3 DNA: TGTGCCAGTAGTATAGCCGGAATTCTAGCGGGATCAGAGACCCAGTACTTC
clone size: many; J gene: TRBJ1-5; V gene: TRBV7-8; D gene: NA; CDR3 protein: CASSLARVSAPNQPQHF; CDR3 DNA: TGTGCCAGCAGCTTAGCAAGGGTTTCAGCGCCCAATCAGCCCCAGCATTTT
clone size: many; J gene: TRBJ2-7; V gene: TRBV3-1; D gene: NA; CDR3 protein: CASSQWQKGTEQYF; CDR3 DNA: TGTGCCAGCAGCCAATGGCAGAAGGGTACCGAGCAGTACTTC
clone size: NA; J gene: TRBJ2-5; V gene: TRBV15; D gene: NA; CDR3 protein: CATSRGWVQETQYF; CDR3 DNA: TGTGCCACCAGCAGAGGCTGGGTCCAAGAGACCCAGTACTTC
clone size: many; J gene: TRBJ1-3; V gene: TRBV20-1; D gene: TRBD1; CDR3 protein: CSAFNRGRGNTIYF; CDR3 DNA: TGCAGTGCCTTCAACAGGGGGCGAGGAAACACCATATATTTT
clone size: many; J gene: TRBJ2-5; V gene: TRBV18; D gene: NA; CDR3 protein: CASSTLTKETQYF; CDR3 DNA: TGTGCCAGCTCAACGCTGACTAAAGAGACCCAGTACTTC
clone size: many; J gene: TRBJ2-5; V gene: TRBV5-1; D gene: TRBD1; CDR3 protein: CASSQQGARETQYF; CDR3 DNA: TGCGCCAGCAGCCAACAGGGGGCTAGAGAGACCCAGTACTTC
clone size: few; J gene: TRBJ1-3; V gene: TRBV4-2; D gene: NA; CDR3 protein: CASSQVAGLSGNTIYF; CDR3 DNA: TGTGCCAGCAGCCAAGTGGCGGGCCTCTCTGGAAACACCATATATTTT
clone size: many; J gene: TRBJ2-5; V gene: TRBV15; D gene: NA; CDR3 protein: CATSRDIQETQYF; CDR3 DNA: TGTGCCACCAGCAGAGATATCCAAGAGACCCAGTACTTC
clone size: many; J gene: TRBJ2-7; V gene: TRBV19; D gene: NA; CDR3 protein: CASSPPPGTGIYEQYF; CDR3 DNA: TGTGCCAGTAGTCCCCCCCCCGGGACGGGCATCTACGAGCAGTACTTC
clone size: many; J gene: TRBJ1-1; V gene: TRBV15; D gene: NA; CDR3 protein: CATSSTPGQGNTEAFF; CDR3 DNA: TGTGCCACCAGCAGTACCCCCGGGCAGGGGAACACTGAAGCTTTCTTT
clone size: few; J gene: TRBJ2-2; V gene: TRBV19; D gene: NA; CDR3 protein: CASRKGWTGELFF; CDR3 DNA: TGTGCCAGTAGGAAGGGTTGGACCGGGGAGCTGTTTTTT
clone size: many; J gene: TRBJ2-5; V gene: TRBV28; D gene: TRBD2; CDR3 protein: CASSSRTSGRQETQYF; CDR3 DNA: TGTGCCAGCAGTTCAAGGACTAGCGGGAGACAAGAGACCCAGTACTTC
clone size: many; J gene: TRBJ1-2; V gene: TRBV6-1; D gene: TRBD1; CDR3 protein: CASSPTGVGYGYTF; CDR3 DNA: TGTGCCAGCAGTCCGACAGGGGTTGGCTATGGCTACACCTTC
clone size: many; J gene: TRBJ2-7; V gene: TRBV20-1; D gene: NA; CDR3 protein: CSATTRGNGTRFSYEQYF; CDR3 DNA: TGCAGTGCTACGACCCGAGGGAACGGGACAAGATTTTCCTACGAGCAGTACTTC
clone size: NA; J gene: TRBJ2-7; V gene: TRBV5-1; D gene: TRBD2; CDR3 protein: CASSLGLAVFGEQYF; CDR3 DNA: TGCGCCAGCAGCTTGGGGCTAGCGGTGTTCGGGGAGCAGTACTTC
clone size: NA; J gene: TRBJ1-1; V gene: TRBV9; D gene: NA; CDR3 protein: CASSVGTDNTEAFF; CDR3 DNA: TGTGCCAGCAGCGTCGGCACGGACAACACTGAAGCTTTCTTT
clone size: NA; J gene: TRBJ2-2; V gene: TRBV12-3/TRBV12-4; D gene: TRBD2; CDR3 protein: CASSHGLADNTGELFF; CDR3 DNA: TGTGCCAGCAGTCACGGACTAGCAGACAACACCGGGGAGCTGTTTTTT
clone size: few; J gene: TRBJ2-5; V gene: TRBV20-1; D gene: NA; CDR3 protein: CSALPYDRSRETQYF; CDR3 DNA: TGCAGTGCTCTTCCTTACGACAGGTCCAGGGAGACCCAGTACTTC
clone size: NA; J gene: TRBJ1-1; V gene: TRBV18; D gene: TRBD1; CDR3 protein: CASSLLMGGQLNTEAFF; CDR3 DNA: TGTGCCAGCTCACTTCTCATGGGGGGACAGTTGAACACTGAAGCTTTCTTT
clone size: few; J gene: TRBJ1-1; V gene: TRBV7-6; D gene: NA; CDR3 protein: CASSVSGDTEAFF; CDR3 DNA: TGTGCCAGCTCCGTATCGGGGGACACTGAAGCTTTCTTT
clone size: many; J gene: TRBJ1-1; V gene: TRBV6-5; D gene: NA; CDR3 protein: CASSNDGNTEAFF; CDR3 DNA: TGTGCCAGCAGCAACGACGGGAACACTGAAGCTTTCTTT
clone size: many; J gene: TRBJ1-1; V gene: TRBV6-1; D gene: NA; CDR3 protein: CASIPLNTEAFF; CDR3 DNA: TGTGCCAGCATCCCCCTGAACACTGAAGCTTTCTTT
clone size: many; J gene: TRBJ2-7; V gene: TRBV7-9; D gene: TRBD1; CDR3 protein: CASSPPDRYEQYF; CDR3 DNA: TGTGCCAGCAGCCCGCCGGACAGGTACGAGCAGTACTTC
clone size: many; J gene: TRBJ1-1; V gene: TRBV28; D gene: NA; CDR3 protein: CASSYLGTGGTEAFF; CDR3 DNA: TGTGCCAGCAGTTACCTAGGGACCGGGGGAACTGAAGCTTTCTTT
clone size: many; J gene: TRBJ2-7; V gene: TRBV27; D gene: TRBD2; CDR3 protein: CASRLTSGRYEQYF; CDR3 DNA: TGTGCCAGCAGGCTCACTAGCGGGAGATACGAGCAGTACTTC
clone size: many; J gene: TRBJ1-1; V gene: TRBV6-5; D gene: NA; CDR3 protein: CASSYSAENTEAFF; CDR3 DNA: TGTGCCAGCAGTTACTCGGCAGAGAACACTGAAGCTTTCTTT
clone size: many; J gene: TRBJ2-7; V gene: TRBV7-2; D gene: NA; CDR3 protein: CASSSGRYEQYF; CDR3 DNA: TGTGCCAGCAGCTCAGGGCGCTACGAGCAGTACTTC
clone size: many; J gene: TRBJ2-7; V gene: TRBV7-3; D gene: NA; CDR3 protein: CASSLGPGLNEQYF; CDR3 DNA: TGTGCCAGCAGCTTAGGACCAGGGTTGAACGAGCAGTACTTC